The clone carrying this T cell receptor beta chain was counted a single time. Participant-given clinical history determined each cohort assignment. Resolution of symptoms, clearance, or two negative PCRs was present in recovered Cohort 3 donors. This sample is drawn from a study of blood T cell repertoires in COVID-19. Whole-study context: In each case, the material was cDNA or gDNA derived from T cells, B-cell-depleted T cells, or PBMCs.

There are 16 residues in the CDR3. V gave up 1 base and J gave up 3 bases, with 15 bases separating them. The germline V gene encodes CDR1 SEHNR and CDR2 FQNEAQ (reference sequence). Original data processing: Reference gene primer amplification yielded estimated nucleated cell counts. Some clones are missing from TCRdb's copy, which holds only in-frame ones; the method was immunoSEQ multiplex PCR. From that table come the V and J calls and clone size; the DNA was used to work out D and trimming. The sample yields roughly 320,000 clones, approximately 84% seen once. Sequenced sample: PBMCs or T cells enriched from blood (not recorded which). The chain combines TRBV7-9 with TRBJ1-1; perhaps TRBD1 as D (6 bases). The clonotype originates from a man aged 30 to 45 who had recovered from COVID-19. CDR3 bases: TGTGCCAGCAGCTTAGTAGGGAGGGGGAAGGACACTGAAGCTTTCTTT. This codes for CASSLVGRGKDTEAFF. Together with reference TRBV7-9 and TRBJ1-1, the CDR3 gives the full variable domain: DTGVSQNPRHKITKRGQNVTFRCDPISEHNRLYWYRQTLGQGPEFLTYFQNEAQLEKSRLLSDRFSAERPKGSFSTLEIQRTEQGDSAMYLCASSLVGRGKDTEAFFGQGTRLTVV.